This TCR beta chain was documented in a study of blood T cell repertoires in COVID-19. Background on the study: PBMCs, B-cell-depleted T cells, or T cells provided the cDNA or gDNA that made up the material.

Profiling relied on immunoSEQ multiplex PCR, and the TCRdb table lists in-frame clones only, not all of them. The data contain about 57,000 clones, more than 90% of them singletons. The CDR3 runs to 14 residues. V lost 4 bases, J lost 4 bases, and 3 bases stayed unmatched. Germline assignment: CDR1 SGHTA and CDR2 FQGTGA. Sample: peripheral blood. This sequence originates from a man in his sixties with acute or convalescent COVID-19. The gene calls are TRBV7-3 and TRBJ2-2; 7 bases agree with TRBD2. The CDR3 spells CASSSASGTGELFF. The CDR3 bases are TGTGCCAGCAGCTCAGCTAGCGGCACCGGGGAGCTGTTTTTT.